The clone carrying this T cell receptor (beta chain) showed up just a few times. Via MiXCR, TCRdb re-called the RT-PCR reads, giving one row per CDR3 protein. The sample records around 710,000 distinct CDR3 sequences, around 13% being singletons. The data stem from a study of response to subunit inactivated influenza vaccine. This CDR3 is built from 14 residues. V lost 7 bases and J lost 4, with 17 bases in between. The germline gives CDR1 GTSNPN, CDR2 SVGIG (reference sequence). The chain carries TRBV30 and TRBJ2-1; weak D call: TRBD2 (6 bases). This specimen was PBMCs from blood, taken 14 to 15 days before vaccination. This clonotype was obtained from a man in his fifties or sixties who received an inactivated influenza vaccine. The chain's CDR3 is CALYPGLHYNEQFF. DNA for the CDR3: TGTGCCTTGTATCCGGGACTTCATTACAATGAGCAGTTCTTC.